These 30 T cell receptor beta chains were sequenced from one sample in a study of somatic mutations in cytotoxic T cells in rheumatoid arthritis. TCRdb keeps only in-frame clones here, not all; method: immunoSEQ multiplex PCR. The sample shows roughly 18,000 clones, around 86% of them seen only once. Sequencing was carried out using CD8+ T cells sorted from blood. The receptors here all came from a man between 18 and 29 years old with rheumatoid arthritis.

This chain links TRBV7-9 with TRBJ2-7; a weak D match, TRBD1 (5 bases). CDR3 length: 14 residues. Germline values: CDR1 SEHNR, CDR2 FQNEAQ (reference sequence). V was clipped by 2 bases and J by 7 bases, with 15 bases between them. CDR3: CASSLSLGDEEQYF. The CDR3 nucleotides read TGTGCCAGCAGCTTAAGTTTAGGGGATGAAGAGCAGTACTTC.

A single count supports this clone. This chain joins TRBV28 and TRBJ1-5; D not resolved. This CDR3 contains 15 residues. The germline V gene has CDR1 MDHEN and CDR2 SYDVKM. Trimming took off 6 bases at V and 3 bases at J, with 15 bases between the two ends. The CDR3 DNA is TGTGCCAGCAGCCTTACCCCCAGTTACAATCAGCCCCAGCATTTT. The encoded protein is CASSLTPSYNQPQHF.

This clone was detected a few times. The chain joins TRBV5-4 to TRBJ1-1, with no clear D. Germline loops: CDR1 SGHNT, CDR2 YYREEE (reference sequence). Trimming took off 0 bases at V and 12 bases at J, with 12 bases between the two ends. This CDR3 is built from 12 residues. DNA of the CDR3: TGTGCCAGCAGCTTGGCCGCGGGTAAGACTTTCTTT. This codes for CASSLAAGKTFF.

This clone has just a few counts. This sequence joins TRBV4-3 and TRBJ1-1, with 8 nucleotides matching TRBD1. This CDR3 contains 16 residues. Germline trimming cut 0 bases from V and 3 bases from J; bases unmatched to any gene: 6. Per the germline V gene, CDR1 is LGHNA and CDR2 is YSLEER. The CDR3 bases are TGCGCCAGCAGCCAAGATAGCACAGGGGGTTACACTGAAGCTTTCTTT. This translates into CASSQDSTGGYTEAFF.

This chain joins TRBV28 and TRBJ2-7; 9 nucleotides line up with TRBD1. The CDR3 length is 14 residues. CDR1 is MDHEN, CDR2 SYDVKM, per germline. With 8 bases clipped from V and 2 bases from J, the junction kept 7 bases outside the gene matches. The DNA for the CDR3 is TGTGCCAGCCGAGGACAGGGGATGCCCTACGAGCAGTACTTC. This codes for CASRGQGMPYEQYF.

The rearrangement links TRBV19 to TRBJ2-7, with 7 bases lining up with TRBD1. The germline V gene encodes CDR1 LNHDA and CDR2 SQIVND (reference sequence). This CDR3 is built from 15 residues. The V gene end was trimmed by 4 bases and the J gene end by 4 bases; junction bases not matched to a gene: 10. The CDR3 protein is CASSTPKQGPYEQYF. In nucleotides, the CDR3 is TGTGCCAGTAGTACTCCTAAACAGGGGCCTTACGAGCAGTACTTC.

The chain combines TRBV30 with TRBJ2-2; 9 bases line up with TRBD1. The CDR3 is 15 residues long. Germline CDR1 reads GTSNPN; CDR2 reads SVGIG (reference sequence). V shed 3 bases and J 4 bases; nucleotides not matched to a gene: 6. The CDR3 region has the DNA TGTGCCTGGAGGCCCGGGACAGGGCCCACCGGGGAGCTGTTTTTT. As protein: CAWRPGTGPTGELFF.

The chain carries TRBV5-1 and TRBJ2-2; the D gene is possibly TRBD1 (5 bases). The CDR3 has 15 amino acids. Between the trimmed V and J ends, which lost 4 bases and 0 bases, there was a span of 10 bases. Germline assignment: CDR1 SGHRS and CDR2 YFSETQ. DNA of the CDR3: TGCGCCAGCAGCACCTACAGGACGAACACCGGGGAGCTGTTTTTT. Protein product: CASSTYRTNTGELFF.

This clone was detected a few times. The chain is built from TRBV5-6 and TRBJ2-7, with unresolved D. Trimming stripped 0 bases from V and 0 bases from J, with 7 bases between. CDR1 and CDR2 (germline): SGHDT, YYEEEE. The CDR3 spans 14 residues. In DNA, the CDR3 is TGTGCCAGCAGCTTGGGTGTCCCCTCCTACGAGCAGTACTTC. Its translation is CASSLGVPSYEQYF.

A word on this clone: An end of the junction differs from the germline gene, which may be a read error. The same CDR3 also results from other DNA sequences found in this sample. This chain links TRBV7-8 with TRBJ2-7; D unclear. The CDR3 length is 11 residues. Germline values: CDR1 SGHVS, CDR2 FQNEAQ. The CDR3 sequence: CASSLGREQYF. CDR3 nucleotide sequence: TGTGCTAGCAGCCTTGGGCGCGAGCAGTACTTC.

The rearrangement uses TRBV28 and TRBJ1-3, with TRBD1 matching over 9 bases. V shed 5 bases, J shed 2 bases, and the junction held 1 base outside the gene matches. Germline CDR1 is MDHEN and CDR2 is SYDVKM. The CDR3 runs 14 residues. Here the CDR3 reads CASSRDRAGNTIYF. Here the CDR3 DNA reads TGTGCCAGCAGTCGGGACAGGGCTGGAAACACCATATATTTT. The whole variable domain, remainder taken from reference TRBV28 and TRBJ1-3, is DVKVTQSSRYLVKRTGEKVFLECVQDMDHENMFWYRQDPGLGLRLIYFSYDVKMKEKGDIPEGYSVSREKKERFSLILESASTNQTSMYLCASSRDRAGNTIYFGEGSWLTVV.

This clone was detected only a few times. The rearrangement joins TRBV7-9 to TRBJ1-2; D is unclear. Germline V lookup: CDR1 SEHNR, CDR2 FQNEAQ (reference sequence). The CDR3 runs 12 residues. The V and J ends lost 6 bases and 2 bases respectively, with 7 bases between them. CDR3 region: CASSEGNYGYTF. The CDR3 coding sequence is TGTGCCAGCAGTGAGGGCAACTATGGCTACACCTTC.

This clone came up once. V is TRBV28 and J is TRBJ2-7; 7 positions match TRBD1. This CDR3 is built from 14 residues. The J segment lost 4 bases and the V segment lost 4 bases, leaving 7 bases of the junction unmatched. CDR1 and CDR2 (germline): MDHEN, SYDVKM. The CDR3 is CASSWGRQGYEQYF. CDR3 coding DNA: TGTGCCAGCAGTTGGGGACGACAGGGTTACGAGCAGTACTTC.

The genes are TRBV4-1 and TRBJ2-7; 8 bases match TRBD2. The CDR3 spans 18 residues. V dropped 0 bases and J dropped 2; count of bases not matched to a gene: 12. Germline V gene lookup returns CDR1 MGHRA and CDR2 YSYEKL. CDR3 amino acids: CASSQDVPGGTITYEQYF. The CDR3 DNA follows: TGCGCCAGCAGCCAAGACGTGCCGGGGGGGACTATTACCTACGAGCAGTACTTC.

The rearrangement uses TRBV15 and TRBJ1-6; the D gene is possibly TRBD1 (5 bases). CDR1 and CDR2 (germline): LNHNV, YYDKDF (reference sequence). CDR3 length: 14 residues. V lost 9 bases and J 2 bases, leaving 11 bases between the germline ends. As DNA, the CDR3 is TGTGCCACTGCCAGGGTGGCCTATAATTCACCCCTCCACTTT. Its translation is CATARVAYNSPLHF.

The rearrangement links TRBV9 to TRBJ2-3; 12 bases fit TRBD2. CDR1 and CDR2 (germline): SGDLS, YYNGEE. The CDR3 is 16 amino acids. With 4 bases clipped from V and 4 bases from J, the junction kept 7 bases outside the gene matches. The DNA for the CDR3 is TGTGCCAGCAGCATGCTAGCGGGGGGGCCGTCAGATACGCAGTATTTT. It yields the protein CASSMLAGGPSDTQYF.

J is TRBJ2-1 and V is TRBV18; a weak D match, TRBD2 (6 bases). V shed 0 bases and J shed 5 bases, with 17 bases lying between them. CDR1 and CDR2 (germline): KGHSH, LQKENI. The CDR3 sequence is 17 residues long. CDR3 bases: TGTGCCAGCTCACCACCATTGTGGGGGGAAGAGGACAATGAGCAGTTCTTC. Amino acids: CASSPPLWGEEDNEQFF.

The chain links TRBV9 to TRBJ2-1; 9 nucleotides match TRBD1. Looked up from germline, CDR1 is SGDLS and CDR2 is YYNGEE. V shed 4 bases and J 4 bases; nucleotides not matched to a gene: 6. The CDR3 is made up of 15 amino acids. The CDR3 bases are TGTGCCAGCAGCCCATGGGACAGGGATTACAATGAGCAGTTCTTC. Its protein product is CASSPWDRDYNEQFF.

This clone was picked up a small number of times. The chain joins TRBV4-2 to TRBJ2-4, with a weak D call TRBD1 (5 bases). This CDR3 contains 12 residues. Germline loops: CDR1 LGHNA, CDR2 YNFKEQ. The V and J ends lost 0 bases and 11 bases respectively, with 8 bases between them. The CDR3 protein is CASSQDQGFQYF. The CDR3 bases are TGTGCCAGCAGCCAAGACCAGGGATTTCAGTACTTC.

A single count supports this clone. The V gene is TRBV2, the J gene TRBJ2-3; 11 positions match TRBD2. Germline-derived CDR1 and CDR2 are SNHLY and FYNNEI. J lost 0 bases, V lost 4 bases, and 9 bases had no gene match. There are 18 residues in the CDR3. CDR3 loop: CASSVLAGGLTSTDTQYF. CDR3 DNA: TGTGCCAGCAGTGTTCTAGCGGGGGGACTTACTAGCACAGATACGCAGTATTTT.

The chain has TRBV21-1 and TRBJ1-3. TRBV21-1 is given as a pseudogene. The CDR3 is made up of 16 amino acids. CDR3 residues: CASSTAGDFSGNTIYF. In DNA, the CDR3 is TGTGCCAGCAGCACTGCAGGGGACTTCTCTGGAAACACCATATATTTT.

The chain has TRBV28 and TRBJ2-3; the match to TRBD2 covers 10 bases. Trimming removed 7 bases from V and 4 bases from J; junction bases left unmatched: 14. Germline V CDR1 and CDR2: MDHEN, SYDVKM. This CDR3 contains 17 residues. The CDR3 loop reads CASTLGDSGGWADTQYF. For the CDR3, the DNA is TGTGCCAGCACCCTGGGGGATAGCGGGGGGTGGGCAGATACGCAGTATTTT.

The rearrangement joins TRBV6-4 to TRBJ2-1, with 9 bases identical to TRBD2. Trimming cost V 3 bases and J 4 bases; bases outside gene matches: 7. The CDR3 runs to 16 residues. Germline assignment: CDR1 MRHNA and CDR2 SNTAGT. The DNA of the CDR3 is TGTGCCAGCAGTGAAGATAGCGGGGGCGCTTACAATGAGCAGTTCTTC. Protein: CASSEDSGGAYNEQFF.

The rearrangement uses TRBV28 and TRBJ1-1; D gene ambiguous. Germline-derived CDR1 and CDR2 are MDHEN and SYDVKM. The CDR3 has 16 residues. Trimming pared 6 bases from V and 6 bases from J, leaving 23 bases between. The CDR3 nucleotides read TGTGCCAGCAGCCTAGTTCTATTAGGTTACGTTCCTGAAGCTTTCTTT. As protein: CASSLVLLGYVPEAFF.

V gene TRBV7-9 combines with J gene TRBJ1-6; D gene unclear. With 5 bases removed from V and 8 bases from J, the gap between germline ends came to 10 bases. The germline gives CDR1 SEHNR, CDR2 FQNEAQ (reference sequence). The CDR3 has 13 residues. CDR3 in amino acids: CASSPRVDSPLHF. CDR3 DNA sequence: TGTGCCAGCAGCCCCCGGGTCGATTCACCCCTCCACTTT.

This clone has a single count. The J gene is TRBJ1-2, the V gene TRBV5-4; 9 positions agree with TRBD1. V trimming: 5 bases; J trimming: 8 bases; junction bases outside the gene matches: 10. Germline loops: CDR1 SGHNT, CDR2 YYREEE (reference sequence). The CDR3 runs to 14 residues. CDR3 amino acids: CASSLGDRAMGYTF. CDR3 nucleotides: TGTGCCAGCAGTCTAGGGGACAGGGCAATGGGCTACACCTTC.

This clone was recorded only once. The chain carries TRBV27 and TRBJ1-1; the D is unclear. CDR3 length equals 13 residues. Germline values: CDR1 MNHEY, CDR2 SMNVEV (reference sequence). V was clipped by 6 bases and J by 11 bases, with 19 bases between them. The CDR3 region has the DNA TGTGCCAGCAGCCAGAAGATGTACTCGGCGGCTTTCTTT. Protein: CASSQKMYSAAFF.

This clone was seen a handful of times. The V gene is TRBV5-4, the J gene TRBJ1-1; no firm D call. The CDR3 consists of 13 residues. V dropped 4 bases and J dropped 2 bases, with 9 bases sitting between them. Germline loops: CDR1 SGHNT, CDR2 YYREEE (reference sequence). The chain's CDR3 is CASSPSDNTEAFF. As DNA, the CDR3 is TGTGCCAGCAGCCCCTCCGACAACACTGAAGCTTTCTTT.

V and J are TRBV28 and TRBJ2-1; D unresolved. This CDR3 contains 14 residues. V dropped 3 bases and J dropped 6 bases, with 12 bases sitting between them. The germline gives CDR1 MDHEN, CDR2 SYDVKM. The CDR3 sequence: CASSFPSAVNEQFF. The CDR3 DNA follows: TGTGCCAGCAGTTTCCCCTCTGCGGTCAATGAGCAGTTCTTC.

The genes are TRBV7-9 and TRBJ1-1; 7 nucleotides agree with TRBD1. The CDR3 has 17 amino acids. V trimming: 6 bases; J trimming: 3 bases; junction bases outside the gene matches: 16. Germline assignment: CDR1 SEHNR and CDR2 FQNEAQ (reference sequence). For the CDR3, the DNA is TGTGCCAGCAGTACCGACAGGGTCCCACCTGAGGACACTGAAGCTTTCTTT. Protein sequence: CASSTDRVPPEDTEAFF. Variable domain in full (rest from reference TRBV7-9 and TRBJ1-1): DTGVSQNPRHKITKRGQNVTFRCDPISEHNRLYWYRQTLGQGPEFLTYFQNEAQLEKSRLLSDRFSAERPKGSFSTLEIQRTEQGDSAMYLCASSTDRVPPEDTEAFFGQGTRLTVV.